Following are 18 T cell receptor delta chains from one sample sequenced in a study of delta chains in infants with herpesvirus infections. PBMC RNA was reverse transcribed using gamma-chain- and delta-chain-specific primers. TCRdb re-analyzed the RT-PCR reads via CATT. This sample has thousands of delta-chain clones, with about 40% found just once. This specimen was peripheral blood, taken at time point 4 of longitudinal follow-up. The receptor source for this set is a human donor who was a Ugandan infant, either HIV-exposed or HIV-unexposed (not recorded which).

There are a few counts of this clone. V is TRDV2 and J is TRDJ1; 10 bases map to TRDD3. Germline V gene lookup returns CDR1 GEAIGNYY and CDR2 EKD. The junction had 4 bases not matched to a gene; V was cut back by 3 bases and J by 4 bases. The CDR3 contains 14 residues. Written as DNA, the CDR3 is TGTGCCTGTGACCCCGGGGGATACGGCGATAAACTCATCTTT. The encoded protein is CACDPGGYGDKLIF.

The CDR3 spells CALGMPPHRGPTGGRRDKLIF. The CDR3 DNA follows: TGTGCTCTTGGGATGCCACCCCACAGGGGCCCCACTGGGGGAAGACGTGATAAACTCATCTTT. V and J are TRDV1 and TRDJ1, with 9 bases aligning to TRDD3. CDR1 is TSWWSYY and CDR2 is QGS in the germline V gene. The ends lost 5 bases at V and 5 bases at J; junction bases unmatched: 27. This CDR3 is built from 21 residues.

This clone ranks as large. This sample includes further DNA sequences coding for the same CDR3. The chain is built from TRDV1 and TRDJ4, with D maybe TRDD3 (6 bases). Trimming shortened V by 3 bases and J by 0 bases, and 23 bases separated the two germline ends. In germline, CDR1 is TSWWSYY, CDR2 QGS. This CDR3 has 18 amino acids. CDR3 amino acids: CALGDKRGSRERARPLIF. The CDR3 DNA reads as TGTGCTCTTGGGGATAAACGGGGGAGCAGAGAGCGGGCCAGACCCCTGATCTTT.

V usage is TRDV1 and J usage is TRDJ1, with D possibly being TRDD2 (8 bases). CDR3 length equals 23 residues. Germline CDR1 reads TSWWSYY; CDR2 reads QGS. V dropped 1 base and J dropped 0 bases, with 33 bases sitting between them. The CDR3 region has the DNA TGTGCTCTTGGGGAACGCGAGGGCCTTCCTAAGACAAGGGGGATGAGGTACACCGATAAACTCATCTTT. This codes for CALGEREGLPKTRGMRYTDKLIF.

In this sample, this clone turned up a few times. The sample carries other DNA sequences with the same CDR3. The genes are TRDV2 and TRDJ3; 11 bases map to TRDD3. The germline V gene encodes CDR1 GEAIGNYY and CDR2 EKD. Germline trimming cut 1 base from V and 0 bases from J; bases unmatched to any gene: 1. This CDR3 is 18 amino acids long. CDR3 residues: CACDTGGYASWDTRQMFF. In nucleotides, the CDR3 is TGTGCCTGTGACACTGGGGGATACGCCTCCTGGGACACCCGACAGATGTTTTTC.

The chain has TRDV2 and TRDJ1; no firm D call. Germline V gene data show CDR1 as GEAIGNYY and CDR2 as EKD. The germline V and J ends were trimmed by 0 bases and 6 bases, with 19 bases remaining between them. The CDR3 spans 16 residues. The CDR3 DNA reads as TGTGCCTGTGACACCGTCACCCCCCCCCCGGACCATAAACTCATCTTT. The encoded protein is CACDTVTPPPDHKLIF.

This clone is medium-sized by share. The V and J genes are TRDV1 and TRDJ1; D not certain. The CDR3 sequence is 15 residues long. Trimming removed 3 bases at V and 3 bases at J, with 14 bases between. Germline assignment: CDR1 TSWWSYY and CDR2 QGS. CDR3 amino acids: CALGEMGGYPDKLIF. CDR3 DNA: TGTGCTCTTGGGGAGATGGGTGGGTACCCCGATAAACTCATCTTT.

This rearrangement joins TRDV1 to TRDJ1, with 11 nucleotides matching TRDD3. This CDR3 has 22 amino acids. Germline CDR1 is TSWWSYY and CDR2 is QGS. V dropped 2 bases and J dropped 0; count of bases not matched to a gene: 20. CDR3 residues: CALGEVSLYWGINRAYTDKLIF. CDR3 sequence (DNA): TGTGCTCTTGGGGAAGTTTCCCTCTACTGGGGGATAAACCGCGCGTACACCGATAAACTCATCTTT.

This clone is labeled as large. The genes are TRDV2 and TRDJ1; 8 bases match TRDD3. Germline V CDR1 and CDR2: GEAIGNYY, EKD. V gave up 4 bases and J gave up 0 bases; unmatched junction bases: 9. The CDR3 sequence is 16 residues long. The CDR3 DNA follows: TGTGCCTGTGATCGACTGGGGGGTTTTTACACCGATAAACTCATCTTT. Protein: CACDRLGGFYTDKLIF.

V and J are TRDV1 and TRDJ1; 7 bases line up with TRDD3. This CDR3 spans 24 amino acids. Looked up from germline, CDR1 is TSWWSYY and CDR2 is QGS. The junction had 29 bases not matched to a gene; V was cut back by 1 base and J by 0 bases. This CDR3 reads CALGEPGKGPLQPWLGGYTDKLIF. The CDR3 nucleotides read TGTGCTCTTGGGGAACCCGGGAAGGGTCCACTACAACCGTGGCTGGGGGGGTACACCGATAAACTCATCTTT.

CDR3 sequence: CACDTVLGDPGYTDKLIF. Written as DNA, the CDR3 is TGTGCCTGTGACACCGTACTGGGGGACCCGGGCTACACCGATAAACTCATCTTT. The J gene is TRDJ1, the V gene TRDV2, with 9 bases identical to TRDD3. The CDR3 runs 18 residues. J gave up 0 bases and V 0 bases, and 10 bases lay outside the gene matches. CDR1 is GEAIGNYY and CDR2 is EKD in the germline V gene.

The rearrangement links TRDV2 to TRDJ1; 9 bases line up with TRDD2. The CDR3 contains 17 residues. In germline, CDR1 is GEAIGNYY, CDR2 EKD. Trimming took 6 bases from V and 2 from J; bases not matched to a gene: 15. In DNA form, the CDR3 reads TGTGCCTGTTCCTTCCTACGGAGTGGGGGTCTGACCGATAAACTCATCTTT. Amino acid sequence: CACSFLRSGGLTDKLIF.

This clone has only a few counts. CDR3 in DNA: TGTGCTCTTGGGGAACTTCCTTTTGAGGTGGGGGATTCCACCGATAAACTCATCTTT. Encoded protein: CALGELPFEVGDSTDKLIF. The chain couples TRDV1 to TRDJ1, with 8 bases identical to TRDD3. V dropped 0 bases and J dropped 1; count of bases not matched to a gene: 13. Germline CDR1 TSWWSYY, CDR2 QGS. CDR3 length equals 19 residues.

This clone is deemed large (0.1 to 1%). This rearrangement joins TRDV2 to TRDJ3; TRDD3 aligns across 12 bases. Germline assignment: CDR1 GEAIGNYY and CDR2 EKD. The CDR3 runs 19 residues. V was clipped by 1 base and J by 1 base; unmatched bases: 4. CDR3 region: CACDTTGGYRSWDTRQMFF. The CDR3 bases are TGTGCCTGTGACACTACTGGGGGATACCGATCCTGGGACACCCGACAGATGTTTTTC.

The chain uses TRAV29/DV5 and TRDJ1; 7 nucleotides match TRDD3. The CDR3 runs 16 residues. Germline loops: CDR1 NSMFDY, CDR2 ISSIKDK. With V trimmed by 5 bases and J by 4 bases, 17 bases remained unmatched. The CDR3 DNA sequence: TGTGCAGCGGCCAAAAGGGGGGGATGGAGCAACGATAAACTCATCTTT. This sequence encodes CAAAKRGGWSNDKLIF. The full variable domain, in which reference TRAV29/DV5 and TRDJ1 provide the parts outside the CDR3, is DQQVKQNSPSLSVQEGRISILNCDYTNSMFDYFLWYKKYPAEGPTFLISISSIKDKNEDGRFTVFLNKSAKHLSLHIVPSQPGDSAVYFCAAAKRGGWSNDKLIFGKGTRVTVEP.

The chain is built from TRDV2 and TRDJ1; D remains unclear. The V end was cut by 0 bases, the J end by 2 bases, with 18 bases between. The CDR3 loop spans 17 amino acids. The germline V gene has CDR1 GEAIGNYY and CDR2 EKD. This CDR3 reads CACDTPAIYRSTDKLIF. The CDR3 DNA is TGTGCCTGTGACACCCCCGCCATTTATCGATCAACCGATAAACTCATCTTT.

The rearrangement uses TRAV38-2/DV8 and TRDJ1, with a possible D match to TRDD3 (5 bases). Germline V CDR1 and CDR2: TSESDYY, QEAYKQQN. The CDR3 is 14 amino acids. The V and J ends lost 5 bases and 5 bases respectively, with 16 bases between them. This chain's CDR3 is CAYSTGGLGDKLIF. The CDR3 DNA is TGTGCTTATAGCACCGGGGGGCTGGGTGATAAACTCATCTTT.

CDR3 in amino acids: CACDLAGGNTWDTRQMFF. CDR3 coding DNA: TGTGCCTGTGACCTCGCGGGGGGAAACACCTGGGACACCCGACAGATGTTTTTC. The rearrangement joins TRDV2 to TRDJ3; tentative D call: TRDD3 (6 bases). V was shortened by 3 bases and J by 2 bases, with 16 bases between the two germline ends. Per the germline V gene, CDR1 is GEAIGNYY and CDR2 is EKD. The CDR3 runs to 18 residues.